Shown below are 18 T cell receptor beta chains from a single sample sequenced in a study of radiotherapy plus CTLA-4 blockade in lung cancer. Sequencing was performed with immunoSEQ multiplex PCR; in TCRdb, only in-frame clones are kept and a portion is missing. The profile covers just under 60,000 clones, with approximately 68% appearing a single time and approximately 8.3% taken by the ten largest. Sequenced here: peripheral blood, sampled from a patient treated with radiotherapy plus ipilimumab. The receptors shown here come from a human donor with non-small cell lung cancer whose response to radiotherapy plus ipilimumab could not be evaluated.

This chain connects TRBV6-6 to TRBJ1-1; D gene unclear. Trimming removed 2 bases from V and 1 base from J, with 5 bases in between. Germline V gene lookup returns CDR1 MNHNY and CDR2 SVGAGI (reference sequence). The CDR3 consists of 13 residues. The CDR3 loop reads CASSYNTNTEAFF. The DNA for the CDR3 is TGTGCCAGCAGTTACAACACGAACACTGAAGCTTTCTTT.

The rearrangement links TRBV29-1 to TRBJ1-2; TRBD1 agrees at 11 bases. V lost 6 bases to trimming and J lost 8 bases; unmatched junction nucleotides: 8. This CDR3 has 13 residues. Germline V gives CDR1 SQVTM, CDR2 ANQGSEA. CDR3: CSVMDRGLEGYTF. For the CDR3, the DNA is TGCAGCGTCATGGACAGGGGGCTGGAGGGCTACACCTTC. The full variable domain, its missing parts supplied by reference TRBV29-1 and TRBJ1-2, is SAVISQKPSRDICQRGTSLTIQCQVDSQVTMMFWYRQQPGQSLTLIATANQGSEATYESGFVIDKFPISRPNLTFSTLTVSNMSPEDSSIYLCSVMDRGLEGYTFGSGTRLTVV.

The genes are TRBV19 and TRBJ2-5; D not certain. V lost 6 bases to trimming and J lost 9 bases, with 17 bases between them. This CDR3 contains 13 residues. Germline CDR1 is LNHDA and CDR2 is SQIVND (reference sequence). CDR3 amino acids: CASRETPESAQYF. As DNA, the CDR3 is TGTGCCAGTAGGGAGACCCCCGAGTCGGCCCAGTACTTC.

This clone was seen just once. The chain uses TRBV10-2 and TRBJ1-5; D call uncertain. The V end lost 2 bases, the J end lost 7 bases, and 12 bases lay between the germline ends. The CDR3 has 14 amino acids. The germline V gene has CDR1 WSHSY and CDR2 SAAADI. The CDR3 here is CASSEAGAHQPQHF. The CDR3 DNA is TGCGCCAGCAGTGAGGCGGGTGCTCACCAGCCCCAGCATTTT.

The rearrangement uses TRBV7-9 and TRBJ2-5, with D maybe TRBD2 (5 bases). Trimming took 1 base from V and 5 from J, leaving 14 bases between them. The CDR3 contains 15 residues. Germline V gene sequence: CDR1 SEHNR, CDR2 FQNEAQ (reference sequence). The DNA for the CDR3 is TGTGCCAGCAGCTTAGGTTTGAGGGCCCGGGAGACCCAGTACTTC. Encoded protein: CASSLGLRARETQYF.

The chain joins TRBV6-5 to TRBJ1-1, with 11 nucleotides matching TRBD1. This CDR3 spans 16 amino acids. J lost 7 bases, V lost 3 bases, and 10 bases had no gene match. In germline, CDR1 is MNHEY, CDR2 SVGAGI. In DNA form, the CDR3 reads TGTGCCAGCAGTTATCTCGTTGGGACAGGGGGTGATGAAGCTTTCTTT. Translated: CASSYLVGTGGDEAFF.

The CDR3: CASSFTFLNEQFF. CDR3 nucleotide sequence: TGTGCCAGCAGTTTTACTTTCCTCAATGAGCAGTTCTTC. The chain combines TRBV28 with TRBJ2-1, with D unclear. Per the germline V gene, CDR1 is MDHEN and CDR2 is SYDVKM. CDR3 length: 13 amino acids. The V end lost 3 bases, the J end lost 6 bases, and 9 bases lay between the germline ends. The variable domain in full, completed from reference TRBV28 and TRBJ2-1, reads DVKVTQSSRYLVKRTGEKVFLECVQDMDHENMFWYRQDPGLGLRLIYFSYDVKMKEKGDIPEGYSVSREKKERFSLILESASTNQTSMYLCASSFTFLNEQFFGPGTRLTVL.

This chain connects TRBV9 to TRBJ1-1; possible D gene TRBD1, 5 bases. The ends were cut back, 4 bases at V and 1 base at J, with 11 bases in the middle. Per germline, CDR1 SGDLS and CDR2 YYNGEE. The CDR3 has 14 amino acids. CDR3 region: CASSSGPQNTEAFF. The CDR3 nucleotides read TGTGCCAGCAGCTCAGGGCCCCAGAACACTGAAGCTTTCTTT.

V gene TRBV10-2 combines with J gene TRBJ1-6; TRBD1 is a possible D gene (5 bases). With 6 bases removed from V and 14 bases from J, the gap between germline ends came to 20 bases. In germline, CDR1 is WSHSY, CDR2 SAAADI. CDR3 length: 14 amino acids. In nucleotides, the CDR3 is TGCGCCAGCAGAGACCGGGACGGGACTTCGTCCCTCCACTTT. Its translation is CASRDRDGTSSLHF.

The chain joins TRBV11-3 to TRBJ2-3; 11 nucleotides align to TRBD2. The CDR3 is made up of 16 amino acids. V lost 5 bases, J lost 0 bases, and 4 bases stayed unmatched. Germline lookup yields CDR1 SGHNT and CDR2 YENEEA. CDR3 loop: CASSQGLAESTDTQYF. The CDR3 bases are TGTGCCAGCAGCCAGGGACTAGCGGAGAGCACAGATACGCAGTATTTT.

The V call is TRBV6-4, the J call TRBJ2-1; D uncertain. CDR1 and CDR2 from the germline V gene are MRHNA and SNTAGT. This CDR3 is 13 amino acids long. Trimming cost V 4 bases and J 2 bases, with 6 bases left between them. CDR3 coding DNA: TGTGCCAGCAGTGGCGGAACCTACAATGAGCAGTTCTTC. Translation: CASSGGTYNEQFF.

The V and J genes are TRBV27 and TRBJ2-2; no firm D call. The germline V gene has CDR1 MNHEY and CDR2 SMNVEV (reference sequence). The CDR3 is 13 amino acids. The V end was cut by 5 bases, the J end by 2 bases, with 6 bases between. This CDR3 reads CASSPHNTGELFF. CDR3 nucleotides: TGTGCCAGCAGTCCACATAACACCGGGGAGCTGTTTTTT.

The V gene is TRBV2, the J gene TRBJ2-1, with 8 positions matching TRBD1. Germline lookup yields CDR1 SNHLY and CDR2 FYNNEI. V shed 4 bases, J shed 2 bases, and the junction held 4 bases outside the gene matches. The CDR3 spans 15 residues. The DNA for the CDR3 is TGTGCCAGCAGTGCGACAGGGGAGACCTACAATGAGCAGTTCTTC. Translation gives CASSATGETYNEQFF.

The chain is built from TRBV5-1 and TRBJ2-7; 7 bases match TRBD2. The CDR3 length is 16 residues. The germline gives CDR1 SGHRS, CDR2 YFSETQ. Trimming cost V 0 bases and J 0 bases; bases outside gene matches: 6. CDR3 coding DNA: TGCGCCAGCAGCTTGGGCGGGGGATTGAGCTCCTACGAGCAGTACTTC. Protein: CASSLGGGLSSYEQYF.

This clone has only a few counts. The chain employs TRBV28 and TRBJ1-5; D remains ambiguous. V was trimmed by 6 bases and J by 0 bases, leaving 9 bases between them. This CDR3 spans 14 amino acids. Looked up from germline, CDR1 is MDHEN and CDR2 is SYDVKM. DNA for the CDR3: TGTGCCAGCAGGAGGAAATATAGCAATCAGCCCCAGCATTTT. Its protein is CASRRKYSNQPQHF.

The CDR3 DNA reads TGTGCCAGTGCCGGTTTCAACACTGAAGCTTTCTTT. Encoded protein: CASAGFNTEAFF. The rearrangement uses TRBV19 and TRBJ1-1; D is ambiguous. The CDR3 is made up of 12 amino acids. The germline V gene has CDR1 LNHDA and CDR2 SQIVND (reference sequence). V shed 8 bases and J shed 2 bases, with 9 bases lying between them.

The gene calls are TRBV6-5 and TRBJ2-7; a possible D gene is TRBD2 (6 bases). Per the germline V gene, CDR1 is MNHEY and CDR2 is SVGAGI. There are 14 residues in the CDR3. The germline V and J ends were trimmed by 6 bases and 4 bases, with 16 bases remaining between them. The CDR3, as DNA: TGTGCCAGCAGGAGCGGGTGGTTGGTGTACGAGCAGTACTTC. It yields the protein CASRSGWLVYEQYF.

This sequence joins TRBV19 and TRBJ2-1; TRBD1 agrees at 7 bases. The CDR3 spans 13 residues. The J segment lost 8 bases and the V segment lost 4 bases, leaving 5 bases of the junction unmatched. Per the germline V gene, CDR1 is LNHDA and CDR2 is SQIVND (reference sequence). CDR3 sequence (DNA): TGTGCCAGTAGTAACAGGGGACGGGATGAGCAGTTCTTC. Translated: CASSNRGRDEQFF.